The 9 T cell receptor beta chains given below trace back to one sample, sequenced in a study of OX40 agonist ivuxolimab in advanced cancers. Sequencing was performed with immunoSEQ multiplex PCR; in TCRdb, only in-frame clones are kept and a portion is missing. This table has about 80,000 clones, around nine tenths appearing once. The sequencing used CD4+ or CD8+ T cells sorted from blood, collected in a trial of the OX40 agonist ivuxolimab. All receptors derive from an adult with an advanced solid tumor such as melanoma, head and neck, liver or kidney cancer.

V and J are TRBV28 and TRBJ1-5; tentatively, D is TRBD1 (6 bases). Trimming removed 7 bases from V and 7 bases from J, with 14 bases in between. The CDR3 consists of 13 residues. From germline, CDR1 is MDHEN and CDR2 SYDVKM. CDR3 bases: TGTGCCAGCAATATGAACAGGGACCAGCCCCAGCATTTT. This gives the protein CASNMNRDQPQHF.

The rearrangement uses TRBV4-3 and TRBJ2-3; no clear D. Germline CDR1 reads LGHNA; CDR2 reads YSLEER. Trimming removed 1 base at V and 2 bases at J, with 13 bases between. CDR3 length equals 16 residues. Here the CDR3 reads CASSQAHPPHTDTQYF. CDR3 nucleotide sequence: TGCGCCAGCAGCCAAGCCCACCCCCCCCACACAGATACGCAGTATTTT.

The chain recombines TRBV6-5 with TRBJ2-1, with D perhaps TRBD1 (5 bases). This CDR3 has 13 residues. Trimming took 5 bases from V and 7 from J, leaving 12 bases between them. Germline CDR1 MNHEY, CDR2 SVGAGI. Here the CDR3 DNA reads TGTGCCAGCAGTGGAGACAGAACGAATGAGCAGTTCTTC. This sequence encodes CASSGDRTNEQFF.

The chain has TRBV7-2 and TRBJ1-5, with 7 bases lining up with TRBD1. Trimming cost V 8 bases and J 9 bases; bases outside gene matches: 10. The germline V gene encodes CDR1 SGHTA and CDR2 FQGNSA. The CDR3 has 13 amino acids. The CDR3 here is CASAADRASPQHF. The CDR3 nucleotides are TGTGCCAGCGCTGCCGACAGGGCCTCGCCCCAGCATTTT.

The gene calls are TRBV11-2 and TRBJ1-1; 7 nucleotides align to TRBD1. Trimming removed 0 bases from V and 4 bases from J; junction bases left unmatched: 8. Germline-derived CDR1 and CDR2 are SGHAT and FQNNGV. CDR3 length: 16 residues. The CDR3 DNA sequence: TGTGCCAGCAGCTTAGATCTTGGACAGGCGGGCACTGAAGCTTTCTTT. Protein product: CASSLDLGQAGTEAFF. Full variable domain (outside the CDR3, taken from reference TRBV11-2 and TRBJ1-1): EAGVAQSPRYKIIEKRQSVAFWCNPISGHATLYWYQQILGQGPKLLIQFQNNGVVDDSQLPKDRFSAERLKGVDSTLKIQPAKLEDSAVYLCASSLDLGQAGTEAFFGQGTRLTVV.

The chain carries TRBV28 and TRBJ2-7; TRBD2 matches at 7 bases. The CDR3 loop spans 15 amino acids. Per germline, CDR1 MDHEN and CDR2 SYDVKM. Losses at the gene ends were 6 bases for V and 0 bases for J; bases not matched to a gene: 8. The DNA of the CDR3 is TGTGCCAGCAGGGGAGCGGGAAGTAGCTCCTACGAGCAGTACTTC. This encodes CASRGAGSSSYEQYF.

This sequence joins TRBV29-1 and TRBJ2-3, with 8 nucleotides matching TRBD1. Germline V gene lookup returns CDR1 SQVTM and CDR2 ANQGSEA. The CDR3 is 14 residues long. The ends lost 1 base at V and 2 bases at J; junction bases unmatched: 2. The CDR3 sequence is CSVEGQGATDTQYF. CDR3 DNA sequence: TGCAGCGTTGAAGGCCAGGGGGCCACAGATACGCAGTATTTT.

The J gene is TRBJ2-4, the V gene TRBV7-3; 7 bases are a match to TRBD1. The CDR3 contains 14 residues. V was clipped by 5 bases and J by 5 bases; unmatched bases: 6. Germline CDR1 and CDR2: SGHTA and FQGTGA. The CDR3 here is CASSPPGQQNIQYF. The CDR3 DNA sequence: TGTGCCAGCAGCCCCCCGGGACAGCAAAACATTCAGTACTTC.

V usage is TRBV5-6 and J usage is TRBJ1-2; D is perhaps TRBD1 (5 bases). Germline V gene lookup returns CDR1 SGHDT and CDR2 YYEEEE. Trimming pared 1 base from V and 3 bases from J, leaving 10 bases between. There are 14 residues in the CDR3. CDR3 protein: CASSLFDRDYGYTF. In DNA, the CDR3 is TGTGCCAGCAGCTTGTTCGACAGAGACTATGGCTACACCTTC. Drawing the rest from reference TRBV5-6 and TRBJ1-2, the complete variable domain is DAGVTQSPTHLIKTRGQQVTLRCSPKSGHDTVSWYQQALGQGPQFIFQYYEEEERQRGNFPDRFSGHQFPNYSSELNVNALLLGDSALYLCASSLFDRDYGYTFGSGTRLTVV.